This T cell receptor (beta chain) came from a study of T-cell reconstitution after alpha-beta-depleted transplantation in children. As it was prepared, the TCRbeta library received unique molecular identifiers. TCRdb analysed the PCR reads with MiXCR anew, one entry per CDR3 protein. The sample lists 400,000 to 500,000 distinct CDR3 sequences; roughly 11% were seen once. This clonotype was picked up a small number of times. This clonotype was sampled from a human donor who donated a stem cell graft to a child with acute myeloid leukemia. This sample comprised PBMCs from the stem cell graft donor, obtained from the stem cell graft.

This CDR3 is CATSRVRGGLGATGEQFF. In DNA, the CDR3 is TGTGCCACCAGCAGAGTCAGGGGCGGACTAGGCGCAACTGGCGAGCAGTTCTTC. The chain couples TRBV15 to TRBJ2-1; D possibly corresponds to TRBD2 (7 bases). Deletions cut 1 base from V and 10 bases from J, with 26 bases between. This CDR3 contains 18 residues. Germline CDR1 is LNHNV and CDR2 is YYDKDF (reference sequence).